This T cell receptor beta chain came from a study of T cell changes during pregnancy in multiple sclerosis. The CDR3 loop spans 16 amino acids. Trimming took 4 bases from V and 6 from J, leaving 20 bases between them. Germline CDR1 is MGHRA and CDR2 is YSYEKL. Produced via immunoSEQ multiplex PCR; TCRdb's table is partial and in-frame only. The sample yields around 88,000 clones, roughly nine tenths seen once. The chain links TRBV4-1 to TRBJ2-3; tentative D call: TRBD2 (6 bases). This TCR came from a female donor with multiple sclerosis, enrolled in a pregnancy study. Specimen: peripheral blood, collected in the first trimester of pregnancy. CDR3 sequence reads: CASSPRGGGFMDTQYF. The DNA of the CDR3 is TGCGCCAGCAGCCCCCGCGGTGGGGGGTTTATGGATACGCAGTATTTT.